Listed below are T cell receptor beta chains from one sample, sequenced in a study of blood T cell repertoires in COVID-19. Generated by immunoSEQ multiplex PCR, the TCRdb table keeps only in-frame clones and is missing some. This table has 250,000 to 350,000 clones, approximately 86% appearing once. Sequencing was performed on peripheral blood. The receptors come from a human donor with COVID-19, enrolled during active disease. The donor label of this sample is uncertain. Both conserved end residues are part of each CDR3. The D gene is left open where the match is weak. The size field is filled for only some rows; it gives once, few, many or a size class.

>13|TRBJ2-7|NA|TRBV18|TRBD1
TGTGCCAGCTCACCGGGACAGTCCTACGAGCAGTACTTC
CASSPGQSYEQYF
>13|TRBJ1-2|NA|TRBV12-3/TRBV12-4|NA
TGTGCCAGCAGTTTAGCGGGGAGGGACGGCTACACCTTC
CASSLAGRDGYTF
>17|TRBJ2-1|NA|TRBV11-2|NA
TGTGCCAGCAGCTTCCGAAAACTACATTCTGCGTGCAATGAGCAGTTCTTC
CASSFRKLHSACNEQFF
>17|TRBJ1-3|once|TRBV7-2|NA
TGTGCCAGCAGCTTAGAATATTGGGGGGACTCTGGAAACACCATATATTTT
CASSLEYWGDSGNTIYF
>14|TRBJ1-4|NA|TRBV28|NA
TGTGCCAGCAGTTTGCAGGGGTATCGTGAAAAACTGTTTTTT
CASSLQGYREKLFF
>15|TRBJ1-6|NA|TRBV3-1/TRBV3-2|NA
TGTGCCAGCAGCCAAGTGGAAAACAGGGCCTCACCCCTCCACTTT
CASSQVENRASPLHF
>13|TRBJ1-1|NA|TRBV7-3|NA
TGTGCCAGCAGCTCAGTCCCTCAATCGGAAGCTTTCTTT
CASSSVPQSEAFF
>14|TRBJ2-7|NA|TRBV9|TRBD2
TGTGCCAGCAGCGTCGAGGTACTAGCGGCCGAGCAGTACTTC
CASSVEVLAAEQYF
>12|TRBJ2-7|NA|TRBV27|NA
TGTGCCAGCAGCGGAACAGGGACCCTTTTGTACTTC
CASSGTGTLLYF
>11|TRBJ2-7|NA|TRBV3-1/TRBV3-2|NA
TGTGCCAGTAGCACTACCTACGAGCAGTACTTC
CASSTTYEQYF
>16|TRBJ1-3|NA|TRBV7-6|NA
TGTGCCAGCAGCTTAGCCCAGGGTGGTTCTGGAAACACCATATATTTT
CASSLAQGGSGNTIYF
>14|TRBJ2-7|NA|TRBV25-1|NA
TGTGCCAGCAGACACAACAGCCCTTTCTACGAGCAGTACTTC
CASRHNSPFYEQYF
>14|TRBJ2-1|NA|TRBV19|TRBD2
TGTGCCAGTAGTACAGGACTAGCGCGCAATGAGCAGTTCTTC
CASSTGLARNEQFF
>17|TRBJ2-6|NA|TRBV7-6|TRBD1
TGTGCCAGCAGCTTGACAGGGACGGCCACTGGGGCCAACGTCCTGACTTTC
CASSLTGTATGANVLTF
>17|TRBJ2-3|NA|TRBV27|TRBD2
TGTGCCAGCAGTCCCAGACTAGCGGGAGAAAATCCAGATACGCAGTATTTT
CASSPRLAGENPDTQYF
>14|TRBJ2-7|NA|TRBV7-9|NA
TGTGCCAGCAGCTTAGGCACAAACTCCTACGAGCAGTACTTC
CASSLGTNSYEQYF
>15|TRBJ2-7|NA|TRBV27|TRBD1
TGTGCCAGCAGTCCCCGGACAGGGCTATCCTACGAGCAGTACTTC
CASSPRTGLSYEQYF
>16|TRBJ2-2|NA|TRBV13|NA
TGTGCCAGCAGCTTAGTACGGGGTCTGGACACCGGGGAGCTGTTTTTT
CASSLVRGLDTGELFF
>13|TRBJ2-5|NA|TRBV14|TRBD1
TGTGCCAGCAGCAGGACAGGACAAGAGACCCAGTACTTC
CASSRTGQETQYF
>13|TRBJ2-7|NA|TRBV5-4|NA
TGTGCCAGCAGCTTGGTACTCTCCTACGAGCAGTACTTC
CASSLVLSYEQYF
>14|TRBJ2-3|NA|TRBV2|NA
TGTGCCAGCAGTGATTTAGAGGGCACAGATACGCAGTATTTT
CASSDLEGTDTQYF
>15|TRBJ2-7|NA|TRBV5-5|TRBD1
TGTGCCAGCAGCACCGAACAGGGGGCTTTCGGCGAGCAGTACTTC
CASSTEQGAFGEQYF
>12|TRBJ2-7|NA|TRBV5-1|TRBD2
TGCGCCTCGGGGCGGGAGAGGTACGAGCAGTACTTC
CASGRERYEQYF
>15|TRBJ2-1|NA|TRBV6-2/TRBV6-3|NA
TGTGCCAGCAGCCAGGGTGACAGCTCCTACAATGAGCAGTTCTTC
CASSQGDSSYNEQFF
>16|TRBJ2-3|NA|TRBV7-8|NA
TGTGCCAGCAGCCACGCTGGCGGGGCCTTCCCAGATACGCAGTATTTT
CASSHAGGAFPDTQYF
>15|TRBJ2-1|NA|TRBV11-3|NA
TGTGCCAGCAGCGCGGGACAGCTCCGCTACAATGAGCAGTTCTTC
CASSAGQLRYNEQFF
>15|TRBJ2-3|NA|TRBV6-5|NA
TGTGCCAGCAGTTACTCGATAGAACCCACAGATACGCAGTATTTT
CASSYSIEPTDTQYF
>18|TRBJ2-1|few|TRBV24-1|TRBD1
TGTGCCACCAGTGACCGTCCCAACCGACAGGGGGGATTCAATGAGCAGTTCTTC
CATSDRPNRQGGFNEQFF
>13|TRBJ1-1|NA|TRBV28|TRBD1
TGTGCCAGCATAGGACAGGGGAACACTGATGCTTTCTTT
CASIGQGNTDAFF
>11|TRBJ2-5|NA|TRBV6-6|NA
TGTGCCAGCAGGGCCCTGGAGACCCAGTACTTC
CASRALETQYF
>16|TRBJ2-5|NA|TRBV9|TRBD2
TGTGCCAGCAGCGTAGGACTAGCGGGAGTACAAGAGACCCAGTACTTC
CASSVGLAGVQETQYF
>13|TRBJ1-2|NA|TRBV6-5|TRBD1
TGTGCCAGCAGCCCCGGGACAGGGGGTGGCTACACCTTC
CASSPGTGGGYTF
>14|TRBJ1-6|NA|TRBV7-9|NA
TGTGCCAGCACCCCGGGGGTTCTTGGGGATCTCCTCCACTTT
CASTPGVLGDLLHF
>15|TRBJ1-3|NA|TRBV5-1|NA
TGCGCCAGCAGCTTGACGAGGAGCTCTGGAAACACCATATATTTT
CASSLTRSSGNTIYF
>15|TRBJ1-6|NA|TRBV6-5|TRBD1
TGTGCCAGCAGCGATACGGGACAGGGCGGACGGGCCCTCCACTTT
CASSDTGQGGRALHF
>15|TRBJ2-7|NA|TRBV9|TRBD2
TGTGCCAGCAGCGTAGCACTAGCGGCCTCCTACGAGCAGTACTTC
CASSVALAASYEQYF
>13|TRBJ1-2|NA|TRBV6-5|NA
TGTGCCAGCAGTTCCTGGGGGGGGGATGGCTACACCTTC
CASSSWGGDGYTF
>14|TRBJ1-5|NA|TRBV27|NA
TGTGCCAGCAGTTTGGGGGGGGGCAATCAGCCCCAGCATTTT
CASSLGGGNQPQHF
>16|TRBJ2-1|NA|TRBV6-2/TRBV6-3|TRBD2
TGTGCCAGCAGTTACTTACTAGCGGTAACCTACAATGAGCAGTTCTTC
CASSYLLAVTYNEQFF
>12|TRBJ2-5|few|TRBV5-1|NA
TGCGCCAGCAGCTTGGCGGGGGAGACCCAGTACTTC
CASSLAGETQYF
>16|TRBJ1-5|NA|TRBV18|NA
TGTGCCAGCTCACCCGGCCAAAGCCAGGGAACTCAGCCCCAGCATTTT
CASSPGQSQGTQPQHF
>18|TRBJ1-6|many|TRBV7-8|NA
TGTGCCAGCAGCTTTAACGGAGGGGAATTATCCTATAATTCACCCCTCCACTTT
CASSFNGGELSYNSPLHF
>16|TRBJ2-3|NA|TRBV5-4|TRBD2
TGTGCCAGCAGCTTGAGGGCGGGAGCTAGCACAGATACGCAGTATTTT
CASSLRAGASTDTQYF
>14|TRBJ2-3|once|TRBV27|NA
TGTGCCAGCAGTTTACGGGGGACTACAGATACGCAGTATTTT
CASSLRGTTDTQYF
>16|TRBJ2-5|NA|TRBV5-1|NA
TGCGCCAGCAGCTTGGGGATGGGAGCCTCCCAAGAGACCCAGTACTTC
CASSLGMGASQETQYF
>16|TRBJ2-7|NA|TRBV5-6|TRBD2
TGTGCCAGCAGCCTACTCCGAATAGCGGGGGGATACGAGCAGTACTTC
CASSLLRIAGGYEQYF
>14|TRBJ2-1|NA|TRBV7-9|TRBD1
TGTGCCAGCAGCTTAAGTGGGACAGACAATGAGCAGTTCTTC
CASSLSGTDNEQFF
>13|TRBJ1-5|NA|TRBV7-6|NA
TGTGCCAGCAGCGGGGGCACCTATCAGCCCCAGCATTTT
CASSGGTYQPQHF
>15|TRBJ2-2|NA|TRBV6-5|NA
TGTGCCAGCAGAACGACAGGAGAGAACACCGGGGAGCTGTTTTTT
CASRTTGENTGELFF
>18|TRBJ2-5|NA|TRBV7-6|TRBD2
TGTGCCAGCAGCTTAGCGGGGCGACTAGCGGGAAGAGAAGAGACCCAGTACTTC
CASSLAGRLAGREETQYF
>15|TRBJ1-2|NA|TRBV6-2/TRBV6-3|NA
TGTGCCAGCAGTTACTCGTCAGGGGCTGGCTATGGCTACACCTTC
CASSYSSGAGYGYTF